The source of this T cell receptor (beta chain) is a study of blood T cell repertoires in COVID-19. Study context: The United States, Italy and Spain supplied acute and convalescent COVID-19 samples.

This clone was seen only once. From germline, CDR1 is SGHRS and CDR2 YFSETQ. J gave up 2 bases and V 6 bases, and 11 bases lay outside the gene matches. CDR3 length: 17 residues. Assay used: immunoSEQ multiplex PCR; TCRdb lists only in-frame clones, some missing. The sample shows about 230,000 clones, 70% to 90% of them seen only once. The sequence came from a man aged 40-49 years with acute or convalescent COVID-19. The rearrangement links TRBV5-1 to TRBJ2-6; 7 nucleotides line up with TRBD1. Sequences were obtained from peripheral blood. The CDR3 loop reads CASTYSPGGPGANVLTF. The CDR3 nucleotides read TGCGCCAGCACCTACTCACCAGGGGGACCTGGGGCCAACGTCCTGACTTTC.